The present T cell receptor beta chain was sequenced within a study of blood T cell repertoires in COVID-19. Across the study: Acute and convalescent COVID-19 specimens originated in the United States, Italy and Spain. The analysed material was cDNA or gDNA that came from T cells, B-cell-depleted T cells, or PBMCs.

In its sample, this clone was seen once. Germline V gene data show CDR1 as SEHNR and CDR2 as FQNEAQ (reference sequence). The CDR3 totals 14 residues. V was cut by 5 bases and J by 6 bases, with 13 bases left in between. Per the authors' pipeline: Amplification with reference gene primers provided the estimates of nucleated cell counts. Only in-frame clones appear in the TCRdb table, and some are missing; sequencing was by immunoSEQ multiplex PCR. That table supplies the V and J calls and clone size; D and trimming were determined from the DNA. The sample lists around 280,000 clones; 85% were seen once.

Sequencing used peripheral blood. The clonotype originates from a woman between 50 and 59 years old with active or convalescent COVID-19. The V call is TRBV7-9, the J call TRBJ1-4, with D unresolved. As DNA, the CDR3 is TGTGCCAGCAGCCCCGTGCAGGCCGATGAAAAACTGTTTTTT. Its translation: CASSPVQADEKLFF.